This is a list of T cell receptor beta chains from one sample in a study of blood T cell repertoires in COVID-19. TCRdb's copy holds only in-frame clones and misses some; the assay was immunoSEQ multiplex PCR. This sample yields approximately 220,000 clones, of which approximately 86% are seen a single time; 3.5% to 4% belongs to the top ten. Sample: PBMCs or T cells enriched from blood (not recorded which). The source is a woman aged 40 to 50 with acute COVID-19. The CDR3 runs from the conserved cysteine through the conserved F or W. A D gene is named only where the DNA matches it firmly.

>TRBV18|TRBD2|TRBJ2-7
CASSPTGGAYEQYF
>TRBV27|TRBD1|TRBJ2-4
CAPDRSGKNIQYF
>TRBV28|.|TRBJ1-2
CASGSRQSYGYTF
>TRBV9|TRBD2|TRBJ2-5
CASSVLASGKTQYF
>TRBV28|TRBD2|TRBJ2-7
CASSSPSGRGQNEQYF
>TRBV18|.|TRBJ1-1
CASSLRDTDGEAFF
>TRBV4-2|.|TRBJ2-5
CASSPSGTGAETQYF
>TRBV6-5|.|TRBJ2-3
CASSYQTGDTQYF
>TRBV19|.|TRBJ2-3
CASSIVGVSTDTQYF
>TRBV6-4|TRBD2|TRBJ2-1
CASSEREGYNEQFF
>TRBV7-3|.|TRBJ1-1
CASSYGGSGDTEAFF
>TRBV28|TRBD1|TRBJ1-5
CASSLEGATPAQHF
>TRBV2|TRBD2|TRBJ2-1
CASSEVRGAGAGYNEQFF
>TRBV3-1/TRBV3-2|.|TRBJ1-5
CASSLTQGRQPQHF
>TRBV7-6|.|TRBJ2-5
CASSLGGYQETQYF
>TRBV3-1/TRBV3-2|.|TRBJ1-3
CASSQDSGASGNTIYF
>TRBV28|.|TRBJ1-5
CASSLPQGHQPQHF
>TRBV24-1|.|TRBJ1-1
CATRGDLNTEAFF
>TRBV28|TRBD1|TRBJ2-3
CASSSRTGGPRPPYTQYF
>TRBV28|.|TRBJ1-5
CASRSNGNQPQHF
>TRBV27|TRBD2|TRBJ2-4
CASSLGGAKNIQYF
>TRBV7-9|TRBD2|TRBJ2-1
CASSPRLAGGVRSYNEQFF
>TRBV28|.|TRBJ2-7
CASTPHGGRGYEQYF
>TRBV30|.|TRBJ1-5
CAWSTGYNQPQHF
>TRBV5-8|TRBD1|TRBJ2-1
CASSSGRGTGINEQFF
>TRBV12-3/TRBV12-4|TRBD1|TRBJ1-2
CASSPDRDGYTF
>TRBV19|TRBD1|TRBJ1-2
CASSRDRGLGYTF
>TRBV9|.|TRBJ2-7
CASSAGLGNEQYF
>TRBV28|TRBD2|TRBJ2-3
CASQFRRLAGEEFGDTQYF
>TRBV5-1|TRBD2|TRBJ2-5
CASSSPAGGHETQYF
>TRBV2|.|TRBJ1-3
CASRAGTSSGNTIYF
>TRBV28|TRBD1|TRBJ1-1
CASSSGDRVPEAFF
>TRBV29-1|.|TRBJ2-2
CSVEDPKNTGELFF
>TRBV24-1|TRBD1|TRBJ2-2
CATNRGRGTGELFF
>TRBV7-2|.|TRBJ1-4
CASSGSTVLNEKLFF
>TRBV18|.|TRBJ2-7
CASSQKRGSYEQYF
>TRBV18|TRBD1|TRBJ2-7
CASSPPLTGGQGRDEQYF
>TRBV5-4|TRBD1|TRBJ1-1
CASSSDKQGAYGTEAFF
>TRBV3-1/TRBV3-2|TRBD1|TRBJ2-4
CASSQQGAGNIQYF
>TRBV2|.|TRBJ1-1
CASSGGLLPEAFF
>TRBV27|.|TRBJ2-7
CASSLQAAGGSREQYF
>TRBV18|.|TRBJ1-1
CASSPLRQDLEAFF
>TRBV3-1/TRBV3-2|TRBD2|TRBJ2-1
CASSPFTSGSASLYNEQFF
>TRBV4-2|TRBD2|TRBJ2-1
CASSQTEGLAWNEQFF
>TRBV11-2|.|TRBJ2-7
CASSNRVTYEQYF